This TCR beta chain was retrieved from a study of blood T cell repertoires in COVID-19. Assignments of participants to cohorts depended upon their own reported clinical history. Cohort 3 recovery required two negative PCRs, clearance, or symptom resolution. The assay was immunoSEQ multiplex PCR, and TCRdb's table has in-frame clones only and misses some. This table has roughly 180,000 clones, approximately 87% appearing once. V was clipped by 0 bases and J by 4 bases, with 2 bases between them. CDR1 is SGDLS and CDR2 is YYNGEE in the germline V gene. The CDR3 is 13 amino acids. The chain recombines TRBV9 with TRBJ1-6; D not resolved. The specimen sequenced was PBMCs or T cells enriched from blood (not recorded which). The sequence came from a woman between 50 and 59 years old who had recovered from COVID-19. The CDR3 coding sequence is TGTGCCAGCAGCGTAGCATATAATTCACCCCTCCACTTT. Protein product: CASSVAYNSPLHF.